Listed below are T cell receptor beta chains from one sample, sequenced in a study of OX40 agonist ivuxolimab in advanced cancers. Here immunoSEQ multiplex PCR was the method, and the copy in TCRdb shows in-frame clones only, minus some. The sample lists over 75,000 clones; more than 70% were seen once. The material was CD4+ or CD8+ T cells sorted from blood, obtained in a trial of the OX40 agonist ivuxolimab. The receptors originated from an adult with an advanced solid tumor such as melanoma, head and neck, liver or kidney cancer. The CDR3 runs from the conserved cysteine through the conserved F or W. A D gene is named only where the DNA matches it firmly. Clone size is shown for a subset of rows, as once, few, many or a class of expanded clone.

j_gene: TRBJ1-5
v_gene: TRBV15
abundance: .
d_gene: .
CDR3nt: TGTGCCACCAGCACCGCGGGGGGGAATCAGCCCCAGCATTTT
CDR3aa: CATSTAGGNQPQHF

j_gene: TRBJ2-2
v_gene: TRBV29-1
abundance: many
d_gene: .
CDR3nt: TGCAGCGCTCGGAGCCTGACGAACACCGGGGAGCTGTTTTTT
CDR3aa: CSARSLTNTGELFF

j_gene: TRBJ2-1
v_gene: TRBV5-4
abundance: .
d_gene: .
CDR3nt: TGTGCCAGCAGCTTAACAGGGAGCTCCTACAATGAGCAGTTCTTC
CDR3aa: CASSLTGSSYNEQFF

j_gene: TRBJ1-1
v_gene: TRBV10-3
abundance: .
d_gene: TRBD1
CDR3nt: TGTGCCATCAGTAGACAGGGGGAAAACACTGAAGCTTTCTTT
CDR3aa: CAISRQGENTEAFF

j_gene: TRBJ2-3
v_gene: TRBV10-3
abundance: .
d_gene: .
CDR3nt: TGTGCCATCAGTGAGTACGAGACTGGCACAGATACGCAGTATTTT
CDR3aa: CAISEYETGTDTQYF

j_gene: TRBJ2-1
v_gene: TRBV7-3
abundance: .
d_gene: .
CDR3nt: TGTGCCAGCAGCTTAACGGGGGGCTACAATGAGCAGTTCTTC
CDR3aa: CASSLTGGYNEQFF

j_gene: TRBJ2-5
v_gene: TRBV6-1
abundance: few
d_gene: .
CDR3nt: TGTGCCACCCGGGAGAGCGGCCAAGAGACCCAGTACTTC
CDR3aa: CATRESGQETQYF

j_gene: TRBJ2-3
v_gene: TRBV18
abundance: .
d_gene: TRBD2
CDR3nt: TGTGCCAGCTCCCAGGGACTAGACACAGATACGCAGTATTTT
CDR3aa: CASSQGLDTDTQYF

j_gene: TRBJ2-1
v_gene: TRBV7-9
abundance: .
d_gene: .
CDR3nt: TGTGCCAGCAGCCCGTCGGGGAACAACAATGAGCAGTTCTTC
CDR3aa: CASSPSGNNNEQFF

j_gene: TRBJ2-7
v_gene: TRBV6-5
abundance: .
d_gene: .
CDR3nt: TGTGCCAGCAGTTATTCGACGGGGACCCAGCCTTACGAGCAGTACTTC
CDR3aa: CASSYSTGTQPYEQYF

j_gene: TRBJ2-1
v_gene: TRBV2
abundance: few
d_gene: TRBD2
CDR3nt: TGTGCCAGCAGGGAAACTAGCGGGACCTACAATGAGCAGTTCTTC
CDR3aa: CASRETSGTYNEQFF

j_gene: TRBJ2-1
v_gene: TRBV5-1
abundance: .
d_gene: TRBD2
CDR3nt: TGCGCCAGCAGCTTGGAAGGAGCGGGAGGGTACAAAGAGCAGTTCTTC
CDR3aa: CASSLEGAGGYKEQFF

j_gene: TRBJ1-2
v_gene: TRBV14
abundance: .
d_gene: .
CDR3nt: TGTGCCAGCAGCCAAGACATCCCAGGCTATGGCTACACCTTC
CDR3aa: CASSQDIPGYGYTF

j_gene: TRBJ1-1
v_gene: TRBV7-9
abundance: .
d_gene: TRBD1
CDR3nt: TGTGCCAGCAGTTCGGACAGGGAACGGAGTGAAGCTTTCTTT
CDR3aa: CASSSDRERSEAFF

j_gene: TRBJ1-3
v_gene: TRBV7-2
abundance: .
d_gene: TRBD1
CDR3nt: TGTGCCAGCAGCCGCAGCGGGACAGGGGGAAGAACCATATATTTT
CDR3aa: CASSRSGTGGRTIYF

j_gene: TRBJ1-2
v_gene: TRBV7-9
abundance: medium-sized
d_gene: TRBD1
CDR3nt: TGTGCCAGCAGCTCGGGACAGGCTCTCTATGGCTACACCTTC
CDR3aa: CASSSGQALYGYTF

j_gene: TRBJ1-1
v_gene: TRBV2
abundance: .
d_gene: .
CDR3nt: TGTGCCAGCAGTGGGGGTTTTGGGGGGCGCACTGAAGCTTTCTTT
CDR3aa: CASSGGFGGRTEAFF

j_gene: TRBJ1-5
v_gene: TRBV27
abundance: .
d_gene: .
CDR3nt: TGTGCCAGCACCTACACGGGGCTAAATCAGCCCCAGCATTTT
CDR3aa: CASTYTGLNQPQHF

j_gene: TRBJ2-7
v_gene: TRBV4-1
abundance: .
d_gene: TRBD2
CDR3nt: TGCGCCAGCAGCCAGGGACTAGCGGGAGTGTCCTACGAGCAGTACTTC
CDR3aa: CASSQGLAGVSYEQYF

j_gene: TRBJ2-7
v_gene: TRBV19
abundance: .
d_gene: TRBD1
CDR3nt: TGTGCCAGTAGTAGGACAGGGAGTACCTACGAGCAGTACTTC
CDR3aa: CASSRTGSTYEQYF

j_gene: TRBJ1-5
v_gene: TRBV4-3
abundance: .
d_gene: .
CDR3nt: TGCGCCAGCAGCCAAGAAGACAGTAGCAATCAGCCCCAGCATTTT
CDR3aa: CASSQEDSSNQPQHF

j_gene: TRBJ1-1
v_gene: TRBV5-1
abundance: .
d_gene: .
CDR3nt: TGCGCCAGCAGCTTGGATGGGTCGAACACTGAAGCTTTCTTT
CDR3aa: CASSLDGSNTEAFF

j_gene: TRBJ2-3
v_gene: TRBV5-1
abundance: .
d_gene: TRBD2
CDR3nt: TGCGCCAGCCAGGTCATCCTAGCGGGATTGACAGATACGCAGTATTTT
CDR3aa: CASQVILAGLTDTQYF

j_gene: TRBJ1-1
v_gene: TRBV6-5
abundance: .
d_gene: .
CDR3nt: TGTGCCAGCAGGATTCAGACACACGGGAACACTGAAGCTTTCTTT
CDR3aa: CASRIQTHGNTEAFF

j_gene: TRBJ2-3
v_gene: TRBV6-7
abundance: .
d_gene: .
CDR3nt: TGTGCCAGTTGTACTAGGGACACAGATACGCAGTATTTT
CDR3aa: CASCTRDTDTQYF

j_gene: TRBJ2-7
v_gene: TRBV10-3
abundance: .
d_gene: TRBD1
CDR3nt: TGTGCCATCAGTGACCCGACAGGGGGGTCCTACGAGCAGTACTTC
CDR3aa: CAISDPTGGSYEQYF

j_gene: TRBJ1-5
v_gene: TRBV27
abundance: .
d_gene: TRBD1
CDR3nt: TGTGCCAGCACCCCTGCGGGACAGGGGCCATCAAGATGGCCCCAGCATTTT
CDR3aa: CASTPAGQGPSRWPQHF

j_gene: TRBJ2-3
v_gene: TRBV27
abundance: .
d_gene: .
CDR3nt: TGTGCCAGCAGGGACAGCAACACAGATACGCAGTATTTT
CDR3aa: CASRDSNTDTQYF

j_gene: TRBJ1-1
v_gene: TRBV5-1
abundance: .
d_gene: .
CDR3nt: TGCGCCAGCAGCCCCCAGACAATCTATAACACTGAAGCTTTCTTT
CDR3aa: CASSPQTIYNTEAFF

j_gene: TRBJ2-2
v_gene: TRBV28
abundance: .
d_gene: .
CDR3nt: TGTGCCAGCAGGCCGGGACACCTAGGCGCCGGGGAGCTGTTTTTT
CDR3aa: CASRPGHLGAGELFF

j_gene: TRBJ2-1
v_gene: TRBV4-3
abundance: .
d_gene: TRBD2
CDR3nt: TGCGCCAGCAGCCAAGGGGCTAGCGGGAGCTCCTACAATGAGCAGTTCTTC
CDR3aa: CASSQGASGSSYNEQFF

j_gene: TRBJ2-4
v_gene: TRBV30
abundance: .
d_gene: .
CDR3nt: TGTGCCTTCCGGGACAAAAACATTCAGTACTTC
CDR3aa: CAFRDKNIQYF

j_gene: TRBJ2-3
v_gene: TRBV5-1
abundance: .
d_gene: .
CDR3nt: TGCGCCAGCAGCTTGGAGGGTGTCAACAAAGATACGCAGTATTTT
CDR3aa: CASSLEGVNKDTQYF

j_gene: TRBJ2-5
v_gene: TRBV11-3
abundance: .
d_gene: .
CDR3nt: TGTGCCAGCAGCCAAAGGACCCAGGGATTCGAGACCCAGTACTTC
CDR3aa: CASSQRTQGFETQYF

j_gene: TRBJ2-1
v_gene: TRBV19
abundance: .
d_gene: TRBD2
CDR3nt: TGTGCCAGTAGTCCCGGGACTAGCGGGAGGGGACAAGAGCAGTTCTTC
CDR3aa: CASSPGTSGRGQEQFF

j_gene: TRBJ2-3
v_gene: TRBV5-1
abundance: .
d_gene: .
CDR3nt: TGCGCCAGCAGCTACTCGGCCCATGGCACAGATACGCAGTATTTT
CDR3aa: CASSYSAHGTDTQYF

j_gene: TRBJ2-2
v_gene: TRBV28
abundance: .
d_gene: TRBD2
CDR3nt: TGTGCCAGCAGTTTATCGGCGGGAGGTCACACCGGGGAGCTGTTTTTT
CDR3aa: CASSLSAGGHTGELFF

j_gene: TRBJ2-3
v_gene: TRBV5-8
abundance: .
d_gene: TRBD2
CDR3nt: TGTGCCAGCAGCTTGATGGGACTAGCGGGAGTGGGAGATACGCAGTATTTT
CDR3aa: CASSLMGLAGVGDTQYF

j_gene: TRBJ1-1
v_gene: TRBV21-1
abundance: .
d_gene: .
CDR3nt: TGTGCCAGCACCGCAAGGGGAGGTGGCACTGAAGCTTTCTTT
CDR3aa: CASTARGGGTEAFF

j_gene: TRBJ1-3
v_gene: TRBV9
abundance: .
d_gene: .
CDR3nt: TGTGCCAGCAGCGTAGGGCCGGACGGAAACACCATATATTTT
CDR3aa: CASSVGPDGNTIYF

j_gene: TRBJ2-5
v_gene: TRBV27
abundance: .
d_gene: .
CDR3nt: TGTGCCAGCAGTTTAACGACAGGACGCCAAGAGACCCAGTACTTC
CDR3aa: CASSLTTGRQETQYF

j_gene: TRBJ2-5
v_gene: TRBV15
abundance: .
d_gene: .
CDR3nt: TGTGCCACCAGCCCCGACACTGCCGGGACCCAGTACTTC
CDR3aa: CATSPDTAGTQYF

j_gene: TRBJ1-5
v_gene: TRBV28
abundance: .
d_gene: TRBD1
CDR3nt: TGTGCCAGCAGCGCTCCGGGACAGGGGGATCAGCCCCAGCATTTT
CDR3aa: CASSAPGQGDQPQHF

j_gene: TRBJ1-2
v_gene: TRBV11-2
abundance: .
d_gene: .
CDR3nt: TGTGCCAGCAGCTTAGTCGGCTATGGCTACACCTTC
CDR3aa: CASSLVGYGYTF

j_gene: TRBJ1-4
v_gene: TRBV9
abundance: .
d_gene: .
CDR3nt: TGTGCCAGCAGCACCCGCGGGGACTCCTATGAAAAACTGTTTTTT
CDR3aa: CASSTRGDSYEKLFF